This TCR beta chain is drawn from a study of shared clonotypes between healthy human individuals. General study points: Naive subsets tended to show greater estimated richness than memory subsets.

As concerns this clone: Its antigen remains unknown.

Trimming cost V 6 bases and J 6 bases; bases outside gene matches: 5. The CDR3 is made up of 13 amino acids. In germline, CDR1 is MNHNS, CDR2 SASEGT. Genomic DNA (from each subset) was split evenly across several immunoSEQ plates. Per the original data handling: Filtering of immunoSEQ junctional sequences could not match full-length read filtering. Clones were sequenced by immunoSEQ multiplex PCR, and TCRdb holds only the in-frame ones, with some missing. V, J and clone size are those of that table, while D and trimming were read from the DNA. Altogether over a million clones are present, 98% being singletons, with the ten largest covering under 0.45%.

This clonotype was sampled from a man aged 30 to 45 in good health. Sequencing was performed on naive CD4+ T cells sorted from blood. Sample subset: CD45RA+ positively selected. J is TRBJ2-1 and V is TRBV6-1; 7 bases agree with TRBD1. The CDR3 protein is CASRPNRGNEQFF. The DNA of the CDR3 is TGTGCCAGCAGACCCAACAGGGGCAATGAGCAGTTCTTC.